This TCR beta chain originates from a study of blood T cells in healthy people across ages. Combining a sample-barcoded 5' primer with a J-beta primer mix, a second PCR ran for roughly 6 to 11 cycles. TCRdb analysed the 5' RACE reads with MiXCR anew, one entry per CDR3 protein. This table holds fewer than 750,000 distinct CDR3 sequences, around half found once. V was pared by 0 bases and J by 2 bases, with 9 bases between. The CDR3 extends over 15 amino acids. Germline V CDR1 and CDR2: SGHRS, YFSETQ. Study conclusions and caveats: Among long-lived donors, naive CD4+ cells were more numerous and diversity higher than in aged donors. While age rose, TCR beta diversity per million T cells dropped in a roughly linear way. Researchers report that TCR beta diversity correlated strongly with naive T cell percentage.

Comments on this clonotype: What it recognizes is unknown. The CDR3 end shows no conserved phenylalanine or tryptophan, and so a read error is likely.

The chain combines TRBV5-1 with TRBJ2-1, with a tentative D call TRBD1 (5 bases). This TCR was recovered from a man older than 75 in good health. Sequenced: blood. The CDR3: CASSLAQGPYNEQFS. The CDR3 DNA is TGCGCCAGCAGCTTGGCCCAGGGTCCCTACAATGAGCAGTTCTCC.